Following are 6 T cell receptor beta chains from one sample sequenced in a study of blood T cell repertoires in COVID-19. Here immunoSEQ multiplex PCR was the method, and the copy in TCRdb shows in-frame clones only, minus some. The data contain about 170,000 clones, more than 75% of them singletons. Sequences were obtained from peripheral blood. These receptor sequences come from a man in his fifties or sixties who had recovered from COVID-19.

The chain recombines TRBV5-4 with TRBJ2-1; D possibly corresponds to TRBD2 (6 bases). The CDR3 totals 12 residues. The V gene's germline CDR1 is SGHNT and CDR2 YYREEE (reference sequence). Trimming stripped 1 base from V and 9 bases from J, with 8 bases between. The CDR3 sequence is CASSLFGGEQFF. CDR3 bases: TGTGCCAGCAGCTTGTTCGGGGGTGAGCAGTTCTTC.

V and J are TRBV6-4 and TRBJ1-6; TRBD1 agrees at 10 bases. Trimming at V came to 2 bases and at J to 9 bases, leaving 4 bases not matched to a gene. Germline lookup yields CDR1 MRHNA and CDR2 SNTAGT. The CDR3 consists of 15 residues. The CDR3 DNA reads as TGTGCCAGCAGTGACCGGACAGGGGGACGTTCACCCCTCCACTTT. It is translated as CASSDRTGGRSPLHF.

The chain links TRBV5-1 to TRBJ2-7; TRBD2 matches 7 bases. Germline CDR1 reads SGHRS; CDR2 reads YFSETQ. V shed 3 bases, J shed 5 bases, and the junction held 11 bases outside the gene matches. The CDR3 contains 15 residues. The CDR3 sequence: CASSSGRGRADEQYF. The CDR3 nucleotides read TGCGCCAGCAGCTCGGGGAGGGGAAGGGCGGACGAGCAGTACTTC.

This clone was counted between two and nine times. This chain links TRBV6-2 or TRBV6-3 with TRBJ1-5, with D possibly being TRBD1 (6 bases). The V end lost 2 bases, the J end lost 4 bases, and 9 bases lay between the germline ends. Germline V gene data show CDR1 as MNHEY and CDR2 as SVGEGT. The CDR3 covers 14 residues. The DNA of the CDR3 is TGTGCCAGCAGTTACCCTCAGGGGAATCAGCCCCAGCATTTT. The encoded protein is CASSYPQGNQPQHF.

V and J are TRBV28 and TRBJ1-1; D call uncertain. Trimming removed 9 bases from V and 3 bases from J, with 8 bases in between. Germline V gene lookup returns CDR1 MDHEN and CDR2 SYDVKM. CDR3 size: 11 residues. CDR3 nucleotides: TGTGCCAGTACGAGGTACACTGAAGCTTTCTTT. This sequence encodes CASTRYTEAFF.

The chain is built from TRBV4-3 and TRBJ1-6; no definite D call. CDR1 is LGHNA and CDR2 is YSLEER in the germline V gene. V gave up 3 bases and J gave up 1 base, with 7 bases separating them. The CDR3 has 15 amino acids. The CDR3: CASSQRASYNSPLHF. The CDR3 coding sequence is TGCGCCAGCAGCCAGCGGGCTTCCTATAATTCACCCCTCCACTTT.